This is a list of T cell receptor beta chains from one sample in a study of cytomegalovirus exposure and HLA in healthy donors. Produced via immunoSEQ multiplex PCR; TCRdb's table is partial and in-frame only. This table holds fewer than 200,000 clones, 80% found once. The sample consisted of PBMCs. The receptors come from a man in his thirties or forties in good health and CMV-seronegative. Each CDR3 is given with its conserved first and last residue. Each record gives: J gene, clone size, V gene, D gene, CDR3 DNA, CDR3 protein. A D gene is named only where the DNA matches it firmly. A clone size is listed for some rows: how often the clone was seen (once, few, many), or a class if it is expanded.

TRBJ1-1 | - | TRBV6-5 | - | TGTGCCAGCAGGTCCCGGGGGAGAGGCACCACTGAAGCTTTCTTT | CASRSRGRGTTEAFF
TRBJ2-7 | - | TRBV19 | - | TGTGCCAGTAGTATACCAGGGATCTACGAGCAGTACTTC | CASSIPGIYEQYF
TRBJ1-2 | - | TRBV2 | - | TGTGCCAGCAGTGTTTCAGGGAAGGATGGCTACACCTTC | CASSVSGKDGYTF
TRBJ2-2 | once | TRBV12-5 | TRBD2 | TGTGCTAGTGGTTCCGCCCCCCTAGCGGGTCACACCGGGGAGCTGTTTTTT | CASGSAPLAGHTGELFF
TRBJ2-7 | - | TRBV7-9 | - | TGTGCCAGCAGCTTAGGGGGGGGCGCGTGCGAGCAGTACTTC | CASSLGGGACEQYF
TRBJ1-2 | once | TRBV18 | TRBD1 | TGTGCCAGCTCAACCGGGACAGCACTCTATGGCTACACCTTC | CASSTGTALYGYTF
TRBJ1-1 | few | TRBV28 | - | TGTGCCAGCAGTTTATCTTGGGGCGCGGACACTGAAGCTTTCTTT | CASSLSWGADTEAFF
TRBJ2-1 | - | TRBV5-8 | TRBD2 | TGTGCCAGCAGCCCCGGACTAGACCTTTACAATGAGCAGTTCTTC | CASSPGLDLYNEQFF
TRBJ1-1 | - | TRBV10-3 | - | TGTGCCATCAGTGTGACCGGGACAGAAGCTTTCTTT | CAISVTGTEAFF
TRBJ1-1 | few | TRBV6-5 | - | TGTGCCAGCAGGGAACAGGGCACTGAAGCTTTCTTT | CASREQGTEAFF
TRBJ2-3 | few | TRBV9 | - | TGTGCCAGCAGCGGAGATACAGATACGCAGTATTTT | CASSGDTDTQYF
TRBJ2-2 | - | TRBV4-3 | TRBD2 | TGCGCCAGCAGCCAAGATTCAGCGGGGCCCCACACCGGGGAGCTGTTTTTT | CASSQDSAGPHTGELFF
TRBJ1-1 | - | TRBV29-1 | TRBD1 | TGCAGCGTTGTAAGGGGGCCTGAAGCTTTCTTT | CSVVRGPEAFF
TRBJ2-7 | - | TRBV10-3 | - | TGTGCCATCACGGTTGGGCCTGACTACGAGCAGTACTTC | CAITVGPDYEQYF
TRBJ2-2 | - | TRBV2 | - | TGTGCCAGCAATCGACAGGTGACCACCGGGGAGCTGTTTTTT | CASNRQVTTGELFF
TRBJ1-6 | few | TRBV7-2 | TRBD1 | TGTGCCAGCACCGCCGAGGGGGCTCATTCACCCCTCCACTTT | CASTAEGAHSPLHF
TRBJ2-7 | - | TRBV5-1 | - | TGCGCCAGCAGCGCAGCTAGCAGTCCCTCCTACGAGCAGTACTTC | CASSAASSPSYEQYF
TRBJ2-4 | - | TRBV7-2 | - | TGTGCCAGCAGCTTAGAGTTCCGGCCGACTCAAGCCAAAAACATTCAGTACTTC | CASSLEFRPTQAKNIQYF
TRBJ2-1 | - | TRBV30 | TRBD2 | TGTGCCTGGAGCACAGGGGTTTCGGAGGGGACCTGGGGACTAGCAGACTACAATGAGCAGTTCTTC | CAWSTGVSEGTWGLADYNEQFF
TRBJ2-7 | - | TRBV11-2 | TRBD2 | TGTGCCAGCAGCCCAGGTGTCACTCCCTCGGGGGGCGAGCAGTACTTC | CASSPGVTPSGGEQYF
TRBJ2-7 | once | TRBV5-6 | - | TGTGCCAGCAGCTTGGCACAGGGTTACTACGAGCAGTACTTC | CASSLAQGYYEQYF
TRBJ1-4 | - | TRBV28 | - | TGTGCCGGCAGTTTAGGAGGGGAGGGCGAAAAACTGTTTTTT | CAGSLGGEGEKLFF
TRBJ2-7 | - | TRBV5-1 | - | TGCGCCAGCAGCATGGTGGCAGGGTTCTACGAGCAGTACTTC | CASSMVAGFYEQYF
TRBJ2-5 | - | TRBV11-3 | - | TGTGCCAGCAGCCATGAGTCGGAGACCCAGTACTTC | CASSHESETQYF
TRBJ2-2 | - | TRBV18 | - | TGTGCCAGCTCACCACTAGTGCCAACCGGGGAGCTGTTTTTT | CASSPLVPTGELFF
TRBJ2-6 | - | TRBV7-8 | - | TGTGCCAGCAGCTTAGCCCCCTACTCTGGGGCCAACGTCCTGACTTTC | CASSLAPYSGANVLTF
TRBJ1-5 | once | TRBV4-2 | TRBD1 | TGTGCCAGCAGCCTGTACGGGGGGACAGGGACTTCCAATCAGCCCCAGCATTTT | CASSLYGGTGTSNQPQHF
TRBJ2-7 | - | TRBV7-9 | - | TGTGCCAGCAGCCCCTCTGGACGGGAGAATGAGCAGTACTTC | CASSPSGRENEQYF
TRBJ2-3 | - | TRBV19 | TRBD1 | TGTGCCAGTAGCCCCCGGGGCATGTTGACAGGGACCACAGATACGCAGTATTTT | CASSPRGMLTGTTDTQYF
TRBJ2-5 | - | TRBV27 | - | TGTGCCAGCAGTTCCAGCGTCGAGACCCAGTACTTC | CASSSSVETQYF
TRBJ1-2 | once | TRBV4-1 | - | TGCGCCAGCAGCCAAGATACCGAGGAGGGCTACACCTTC | CASSQDTEEGYTF
TRBJ2-7 | - | TRBV2 | - | TGTGCCAGCAGTGAAGCGATACAGGGTCCCGTCTACTACGAGCAGTACTTC | CASSEAIQGPVYYEQYF
TRBJ1-3 | - | TRBV9 | - | TGTGCCAGCAGCGGGGGCAGGCAGGGAAACACCATATATTTT | CASSGGRQGNTIYF
TRBJ2-2 | - | TRBV2 | TRBD2 | TGTGCCAGCATCCCCCAGCGGGGGTTTAACACCGGGGAGCTGTTTTTT | CASIPQRGFNTGELFF
TRBJ2-5 | - | TRBV5-1 | - | TGCGCCAGCAGCTTGAGGTCCGGAGACTACCAAGAGACCCAGTACTTC | CASSLRSGDYQETQYF
TRBJ1-2 | - | TRBV11-2 | - | TGTGCCAGCAGCCTGCTCCCACAGGCTAACTATGGCTACACCTTC | CASSLLPQANYGYTF
TRBJ2-7 | - | TRBV5-1 | - | TGCGCCAGCCAGGAGTGGGCAGGGCAAGGCGACGAGCAGTACTTC | CASQEWAGQGDEQYF
TRBJ1-2 | few | TRBV4-1 | - | TGCGCCAGCAGTTCCCCCGCGGTACACTATGGCTACACCTTC | CASSSPAVHYGYTF
TRBJ1-1 | - | TRBV5-4 | - | TGTGCCAGCAGCTTGGAATCCAGGGGGAACACTGAAGCTTTCTTT | CASSLESRGNTEAFF
TRBJ1-2 | - | TRBV13 | - | TGTGCCAGCAGCTTAGGCCGGGGGATCTATGGCTACACCTTC | CASSLGRGIYGYTF
TRBJ2-7 | - | TRBV5-4 | - | TGTGCCAGCAGCCCGGAGGCAAGTAGCCACGAGCAGTACTTC | CASSPEASSHEQYF
TRBJ1-4 | once | TRBV7-9 | - | TGTGCCAGCAGGGGGCAGGCTAATGAAAAACTGTTTTTT | CASRGQANEKLFF
TRBJ2-3 | - | TRBV5-1 | - | TGCGCCAGCAGCGAGATCGGCCCTAGCGACAGCACAGATACGCAGTATTTT | CASSEIGPSDSTDTQYF
TRBJ1-1 | - | TRBV20-1 | - | TGCAGTGCTAGCGAGGCTTTCTTT | CSASEAFF
TRBJ2-3 | - | TRBV5-4 | TRBD2 | TGTGCCAGCAGGCCTGCAACAGCGGGGGCTATCACAGATACGCAGTATTTT | CASRPATAGAITDTQYF
TRBJ2-1 | - | TRBV5-6 | TRBD2 | TGTGCCAGCAGCCGGGGAGGGCTGGGGGATGAGCAGTTCTTC | CASSRGGLGDEQFF
TRBJ1-1 | few | TRBV6-5 | TRBD1 | TGTGCCAGCAGCTCCTACTACGGGACAGATACTGAAGCTTTCTTT | CASSSYYGTDTEAFF
TRBJ1-1 | few | TRBV27 | - | TGTGCCAGCAGTTTCCAGGGTTCCATGAACACTGAAGCTTTCTTT | CASSFQGSMNTEAFF
TRBJ2-2 | - | TRBV7-3 | - | TGTGCCAGCAGCTTAATTAGCATGGACACCGGGGAGCTGTTTTTT | CASSLISMDTGELFF
TRBJ1-6 | - | TRBV5-6 | TRBD1 | TGTGCCAGCAGCGTTAACAGGGGCAGGGATAATTCACCCCTCCACTTT | CASSVNRGRDNSPLHF
TRBJ1-1 | - | TRBV5-1 | TRBD1 | TGCGCCAGCAGCTCAGCAGGGGGCCCGAACACTGAAGCTTTCTTT | CASSSAGGPNTEAFF
TRBJ1-3 | - | TRBV30 | - | TGTGCCACCCCTGGGGCAGGGGAAGACACCATATATTTT | CATPGAGEDTIYF
TRBJ1-1 | - | TRBV4-2 | TRBD1 | TGTGCCAGCAGCGCATACAGGGGAGGCACTGAAGCTTTCTTT | CASSAYRGGTEAFF
TRBJ2-3 | - | TRBV5-1 | - | TGCGCCAGCAGCTCCATTTCCCGGGGCACAGATACGCAGTATTTT | CASSSISRGTDTQYF
TRBJ1-1 | - | TRBV5-4 | - | TGTGCCAGCAGCCTGGGTACGAGGCGGGGGATGAACACTGAAGCTTTCTTT | CASSLGTRRGMNTEAFF